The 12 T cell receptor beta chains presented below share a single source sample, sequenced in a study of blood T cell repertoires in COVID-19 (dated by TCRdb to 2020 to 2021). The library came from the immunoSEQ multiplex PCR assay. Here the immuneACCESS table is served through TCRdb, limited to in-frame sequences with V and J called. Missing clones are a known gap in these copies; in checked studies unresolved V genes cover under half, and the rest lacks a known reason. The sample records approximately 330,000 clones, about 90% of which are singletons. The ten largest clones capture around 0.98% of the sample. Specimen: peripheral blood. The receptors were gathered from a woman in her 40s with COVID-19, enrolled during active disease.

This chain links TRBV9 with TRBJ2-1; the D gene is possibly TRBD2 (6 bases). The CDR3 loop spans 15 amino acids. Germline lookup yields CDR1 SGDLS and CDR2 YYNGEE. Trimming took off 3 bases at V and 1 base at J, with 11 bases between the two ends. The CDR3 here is CASSENSGSYNEQFF. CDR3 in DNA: TGTGCCAGCAGCGAAAATAGCGGATCCTACAATGAGCAGTTCTTC.

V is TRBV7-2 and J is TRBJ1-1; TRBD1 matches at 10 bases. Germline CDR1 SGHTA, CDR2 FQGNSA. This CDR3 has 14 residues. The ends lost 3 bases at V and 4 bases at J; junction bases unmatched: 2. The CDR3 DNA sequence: TGTGCCAGCAGCTTGAGGACAGGGGGCACTGAAGCTTTCTTT. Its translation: CASSLRTGGTEAFF.

Written as DNA, the CDR3 is TGTGCCTGGAGTGTAATGCGCGGGAGGGAGACCCAGTACTTC. Encoded protein: CAWSVMRGRETQYF. The rearrangement uses TRBV30 and TRBJ2-5; 8 bases map to TRBD2. The CDR3 extends over 14 amino acids. The germline V gene encodes CDR1 GTSNPN and CDR2 SVGIG (reference sequence). V was pared by 0 bases and J by 5 bases, with 5 bases of the junction left unmatched.

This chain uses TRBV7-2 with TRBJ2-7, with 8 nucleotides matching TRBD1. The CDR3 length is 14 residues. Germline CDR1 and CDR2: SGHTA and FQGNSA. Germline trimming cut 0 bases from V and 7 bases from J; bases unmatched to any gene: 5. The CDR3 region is CASSLATGEEEQYF. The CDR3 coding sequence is TGTGCCAGCAGCTTAGCGACAGGGGAGGAAGAGCAGTACTTC.

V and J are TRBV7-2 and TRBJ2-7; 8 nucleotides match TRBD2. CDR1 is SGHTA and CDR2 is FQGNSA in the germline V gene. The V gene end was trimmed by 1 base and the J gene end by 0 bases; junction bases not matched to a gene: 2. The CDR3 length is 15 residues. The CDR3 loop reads CASSLGGRSSYEQYF. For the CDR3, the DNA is TGTGCCAGCAGCTTAGGCGGGAGGAGCTCCTACGAGCAGTACTTC.

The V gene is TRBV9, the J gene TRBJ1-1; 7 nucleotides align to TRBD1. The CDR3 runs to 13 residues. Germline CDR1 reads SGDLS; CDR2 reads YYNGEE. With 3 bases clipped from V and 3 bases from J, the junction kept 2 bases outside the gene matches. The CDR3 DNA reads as TGTGCCAGCAGCGCGACAGGGTACACTGAAGCTTTCTTT. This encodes CASSATGYTEAFF. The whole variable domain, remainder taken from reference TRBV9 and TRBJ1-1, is DSGVTQTPKHLITATGQRVTLRCSPRSGDLSVYWYQQSLDQGLQFLIQYYNGEERAKGNILERFSAQQFPDLHSELNLSSLELGDSALYFCASSATGYTEAFFGQGTRLTVV.

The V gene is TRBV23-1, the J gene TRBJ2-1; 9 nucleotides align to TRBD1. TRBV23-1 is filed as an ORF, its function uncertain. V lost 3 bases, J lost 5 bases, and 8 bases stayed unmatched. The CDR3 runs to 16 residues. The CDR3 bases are TGCGCCAGCAGTCAGCCCCGGGACAGGGTAAACAATGAGCAGTTCTTC. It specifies CASSQPRDRVNNEQFF.

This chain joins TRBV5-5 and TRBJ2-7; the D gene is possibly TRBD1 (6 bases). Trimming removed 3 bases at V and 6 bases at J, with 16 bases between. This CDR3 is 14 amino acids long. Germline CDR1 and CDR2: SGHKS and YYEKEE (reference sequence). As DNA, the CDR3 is TGTGCCAGCAGCTGGGGGCAGGGTAGGACCGAGCAGTACTTC. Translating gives CASSWGQGRTEQYF.

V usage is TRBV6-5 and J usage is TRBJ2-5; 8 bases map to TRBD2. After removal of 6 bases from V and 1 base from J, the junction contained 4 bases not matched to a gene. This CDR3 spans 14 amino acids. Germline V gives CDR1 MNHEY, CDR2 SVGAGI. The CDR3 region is CASRSGRGQETQYF. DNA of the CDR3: TGTGCCAGCAGAAGCGGGAGAGGCCAAGAGACCCAGTACTTC.

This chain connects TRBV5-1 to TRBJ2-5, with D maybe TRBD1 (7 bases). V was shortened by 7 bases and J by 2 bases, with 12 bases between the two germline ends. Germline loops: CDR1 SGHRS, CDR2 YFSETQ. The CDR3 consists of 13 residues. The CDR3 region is CASLQGGQETQYF. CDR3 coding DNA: TGCGCCAGCCTTCAGGGGGGACAAGAGACCCAGTACTTC. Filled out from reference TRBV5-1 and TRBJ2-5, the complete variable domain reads KAGVTQTPRYLIKTRGQQVTLSCSPISGHRSVSWYQQTPGQGLQFLFEYFSETQRNKGNFPGRFSGRQFSNSRSEMNVSTLELGDSALYLCASLQGGQETQYFGPGTRLLVL.

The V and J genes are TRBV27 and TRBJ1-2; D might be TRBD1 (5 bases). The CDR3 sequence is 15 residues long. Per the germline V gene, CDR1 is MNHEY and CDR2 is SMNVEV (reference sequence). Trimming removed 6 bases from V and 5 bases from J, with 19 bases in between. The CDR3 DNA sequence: TGTGCCAGCAGACCCACCGTGGCAGGGTGGTATGGCTACACCTTC. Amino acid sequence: CASRPTVAGWYGYTF.

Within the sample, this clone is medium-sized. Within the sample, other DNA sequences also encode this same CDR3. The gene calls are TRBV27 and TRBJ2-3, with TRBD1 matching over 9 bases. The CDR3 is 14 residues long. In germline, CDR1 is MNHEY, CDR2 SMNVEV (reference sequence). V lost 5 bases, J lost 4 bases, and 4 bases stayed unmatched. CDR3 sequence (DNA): TGTGCCAGCAGTGACAGGGGGGTTGCAGATACGCAGTATTTT. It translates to CASSDRGVADTQYF.